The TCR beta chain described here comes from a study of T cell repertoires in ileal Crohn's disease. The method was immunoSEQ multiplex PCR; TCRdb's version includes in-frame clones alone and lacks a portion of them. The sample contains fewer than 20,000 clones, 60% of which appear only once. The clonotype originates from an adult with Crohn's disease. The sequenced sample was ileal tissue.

The CDR3 sequence: CASATTGYYEQYF. In DNA form, the CDR3 reads TGCGCCAGCGCCACAACAGGTTACTACGAGCAGTACTTC. The chain employs TRBV5-1 and TRBJ2-7; TRBD1 might be the D (5 bases). Trimming left V 7 bases short and J 3 bases short, with 14 bases between. The CDR3 runs 13 residues. Per germline, CDR1 SGHRS and CDR2 YFSETQ.